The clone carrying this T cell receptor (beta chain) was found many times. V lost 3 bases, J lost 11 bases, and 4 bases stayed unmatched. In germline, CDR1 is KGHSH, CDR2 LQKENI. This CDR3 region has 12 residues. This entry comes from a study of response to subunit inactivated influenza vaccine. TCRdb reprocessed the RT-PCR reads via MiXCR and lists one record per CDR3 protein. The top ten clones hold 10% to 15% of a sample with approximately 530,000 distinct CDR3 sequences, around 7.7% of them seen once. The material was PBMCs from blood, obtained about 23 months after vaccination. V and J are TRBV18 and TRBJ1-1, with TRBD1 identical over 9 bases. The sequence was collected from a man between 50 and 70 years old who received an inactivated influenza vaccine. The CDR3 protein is CASSPGQGTAFF. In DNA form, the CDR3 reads TGTGCCAGCTCACCCGGACAGGGGACCGCTTTCTTT.